A selection of T cell receptor beta chains follows, all from one sample in a study of cytomegalovirus exposure and HLA in healthy donors. Repertoires were generated with immunoSEQ multiplex PCR, while TCRdb's copy carries only in-frame clones and drops some. Of around 70,000 clones in the sample, roughly 94% are singletons; the top ten hold 1.5% to 1.7%. The material sequenced was PBMCs. The receptor source for this set is a man between 18 and 35 years old in good health and CMV-seropositive. Each CDR3 is given with its conserved first and last residue. D genes are given only for firm matches. Clone size is not always given. Where it is, it says once, few, many or a class for expanded clones.

>.|TRBJ2-2|.|TRBV7-3|15
CASSLRRRDTGELFF
TGTGCCAGCAGCTTGAGACGTCGGGACACCGGGGAGCTGTTTTTT
>.|TRBJ2-7|TRBD2|TRBV10-3|16
CAIRDTSAGDRNEQYF
TGTGCCATCAGGGATACCTCAGCGGGAGACAGGAACGAGCAGTACTTC
>once|TRBJ2-7|TRBD2|TRBV7-8|15
CASSLLAGSSYEQYF
TGTGCCAGCAGCTTACTAGCGGGGTCTTCCTACGAGCAGTACTTC
>.|TRBJ1-3|TRBD1|TRBV19|13
CASSTTGRNTIYF
TGTGCCAGTAGTACGACAGGGAGAAACACCATATATTTT
>once|TRBJ2-1|.|TRBV18|15
CASSPKQRSNNEQFF
TGTGCCAGCTCACCAAAGCAAAGAAGCAACAATGAGCAGTTCTTC
>few|TRBJ2-7|.|TRBV6-5|13
CASNRQGGYEQYF
TGTGCCAGTAATCGACAGGGAGGCTACGAGCAGTACTTC
>.|TRBJ1-1|.|TRBV7-3|13
CASSGQLNTEAFF
TGTGCCAGCAGTGGACAGTTGAACACTGAAGCTTTCTTT
>once|TRBJ1-1|.|TRBV4-2|15
CASSQAEGGGTEAFF
TGTGCCAGCAGCCAAGCGGAGGGGGGGGGAACTGAAGCTTTCTTT
>.|TRBJ2-7|.|TRBV4-1|14
CASSQTGTSGEQYF
TGCGCCAGCAGCCAAACCGGGACATCGGGAGAGCAGTACTTC
>.|TRBJ1-2|.|TRBV28|16
CASSLTAGVFLLGYTF
TGTGCCAGCAGTTTAACCGCAGGGGTTTTTTTGTTAGGCTACACCTTC
>.|TRBJ1-1|.|TRBV28|15
CASSPPMRGITEAFF
TGTGCCAGCAGTCCGCCGATGCGGGGTATCACTGAAGCTTTCTTT